One sample yielded the 29 T cell receptor beta chains listed below, sequenced in a study of blood T cell repertoires in COVID-19. TCRdb keeps only in-frame clones here, not all; method: immunoSEQ multiplex PCR. The repertoire holds 57,000 or so clones, with around 80% as singletons. The sequencing input was peripheral blood. These receptors were obtained from a woman of 80 years or more with active or convalescent COVID-19.

The chain uses TRBV12-3 or TRBV12-4 and TRBJ1-2; the D is unclear. The CDR3 has 13 amino acids. V lost 3 bases, J lost 1 base, and 6 bases lay in between. CDR3 DNA: TGTGCCAGCAGTTTGGGCAGTAACTATGGCTACACCTTC. This sequence encodes CASSLGSNYGYTF.

The gene calls are TRBV5-1 and TRBJ1-6; D remains ambiguous. CDR3 length equals 15 residues. V was shortened by 4 bases and J by 7 bases, with 15 bases between the two germline ends. Germline loops: CDR1 SGHRS, CDR2 YFSETQ. DNA for the CDR3: TGCGCCAGCAGCCCAGAGGTAGTGCCGAATTCACCCCTCCACTTT. Translated: CASSPEVVPNSPLHF.

This clone appeared a few times. The CDR3 reads CASSPRTVRLNTEAFF. The CDR3 bases are TGTGCCAGCAGCCCCCGGACAGTACGCTTGAACACTGAAGCTTTCTTT. The chain has TRBV13 and TRBJ1-1, with D perhaps TRBD1 (6 bases). V dropped 5 bases and J dropped 0 bases, with 16 bases sitting between them. From germline, CDR1 is PRHDT and CDR2 FYEKMQ (reference sequence). CDR3 length equals 16 residues.

This clone was observed a handful of times. The rearrangement links TRBV2 to TRBJ2-7; D not certain. Germline-derived CDR1 and CDR2 are SNHLY and FYNNEI. CDR3 size: 13 residues. Trimming stripped 4 bases from V and 3 bases from J, with 10 bases between. CDR3 sequence: CASSASAHYEQYF. CDR3 nucleotides: TGTGCCAGCAGTGCCAGCGCCCACTACGAGCAGTACTTC.

This clone is termed medium-sized. This chain uses TRBV4-1 with TRBJ2-2; 9 nucleotides match TRBD1. With V trimmed by 4 bases and J by 8 bases, 11 bases remained unmatched. The CDR3 extends over 16 amino acids. Germline values: CDR1 MGHRA, CDR2 YSYEKL. In DNA form, the CDR3 reads TGCGCCAGCAGCCCCCGGGACAGGGTAGATATGGGGGAGCTGTTTTTT. Translated: CASSPRDRVDMGELFF.

The rearrangement links TRBV11-2 to TRBJ2-1; possible D gene TRBD2, 5 bases. This CDR3 is built from 13 residues. The ends were cut back, 5 bases at V and 7 bases at J, with 12 bases in the middle. Germline loops: CDR1 SGHAT, CDR2 FQNNGV. The CDR3: CASSQAEENEQFF. In DNA form, the CDR3 reads TGTGCCAGCAGCCAGGCGGAGGAAAATGAGCAGTTCTTC.

CDR3 nucleotides: TGTGCCGGAGACAGGGGGCGAGGTTCACCCCTCCACTTT. Its translation is CAGDRGRGSPLHF. The J gene is TRBJ1-6, the V gene TRBV2; 10 bases align to TRBD1. CDR1 is SNHLY, CDR2 FYNNEI, per germline. This CDR3 contains 13 residues. With 11 bases clipped from V and 9 bases from J, the junction kept 7 bases outside the gene matches. The full variable domain, its missing parts supplied by reference TRBV2 and TRBJ1-6, is EPEVTQTPSHQVTQMGQEVILRCVPISNHLYFYWYRQILGQKVEFLVSFYNNEISEKSEIFDDQFSVERPDGSNFTLKIRSTKLEDSAMYFCAGDRGRGSPLHFGNGTRLTVT.

The CDR3 sequence: CASSTVTGGMGETQYF. CDR3 DNA sequence: TGCGCCAGCAGCACTGTTACAGGGGGCATGGGAGAGACCCAGTACTTC. The genes are TRBV5-1 and TRBJ2-5, with 9 positions matching TRBD1. The CDR3 runs to 16 residues. V lost 4 bases, J lost 4 bases, and 11 bases stayed unmatched. The germline CDR1 and CDR2 sequences are SGHRS and YFSETQ.

This chain links TRBV19 with TRBJ1-2, with no clear D. The germline V gene encodes CDR1 LNHDA and CDR2 SQIVND (reference sequence). The V end was cut by 3 bases, the J end by 2 bases, with 13 bases between. The CDR3 is made up of 15 amino acids. The CDR3 sequence: CASSIKNGPNYGYTF. CDR3 bases: TGTGCCAGTAGTATTAAAAATGGGCCCAACTATGGCTACACCTTC.

The chain's CDR3 is CASSFQDRATEAFF. CDR3 DNA sequence: TGTGCCAGCAGCTTTCAGGACAGGGCCACTGAAGCTTTCTTT. The J gene is TRBJ1-1, the V gene TRBV5-4; 8 bases line up with TRBD1. This CDR3 contains 14 residues. Germline V gene sequence: CDR1 SGHNT, CDR2 YYREEE (reference sequence). The ends lost 2 bases at V and 4 bases at J; junction bases unmatched: 4.

The CDR3, as DNA: TGTGCCAGCGGCGGAAGAGGTTACAATGAGCAGTTCTTC. It is translated as CASGGRGYNEQFF. This chain links TRBV7-8 with TRBJ2-1; D uncertain. Trimming removed 8 bases at V and 4 bases at J, with 12 bases between. Germline assignment: CDR1 SGHVS and CDR2 FQNEAQ. CDR3 size: 13 residues.

A remark on this clone: At the DNA level, this CDR3 is encoded by other sequences in the same sample as well. The chain uses TRBV29-1 and TRBJ1-1; 10 bases are a match to TRBD1. The germline CDR1 and CDR2 sequences are SQVTM and ANQGSEA. This CDR3 contains 13 residues. V shed 6 bases, J shed 3 bases, and the junction held 4 bases outside the gene matches. CDR3 sequence: CSVDRGPDTEAFF. In DNA, the CDR3 is TGCAGCGTAGACAGGGGGCCGGACACTGAAGCTTTCTTT.

There are a few counts of this clone. V is TRBV5-1 and J is TRBJ1-2; 9 bases match TRBD1. Germline values: CDR1 SGHRS, CDR2 YFSETQ. This CDR3 region has 15 residues. The trim removed 4 bases at V and 6 bases at J, leaving 10 bases unmatched. As DNA, the CDR3 is TGCGCCAGCAGCGACCCCGGGACAGGGTCTCATGGCTACACCTTC. Translating gives CASSDPGTGSHGYTF.

This clone was observed a handful of times. This rearrangement joins TRBV5-5 to TRBJ1-5, with 7 bases that match TRBD1. CDR3 length equals 16 residues. Germline trimming cut 0 bases from V and 4 bases from J; bases unmatched to any gene: 7. CDR1 is SGHKS, CDR2 YYEKEE, per germline (reference sequence). CDR3 bases: TGTGCCAGCAGCTTGGCTATACTGACAGGGAATCAGCCCCAGCATTTT. Its translation: CASSLAILTGNQPQHF.

The chain combines TRBV11-2 with TRBJ2-7; 7 nucleotides match TRBD2. The CDR3 extends over 15 amino acids. In germline, CDR1 is SGHAT, CDR2 FQNNGV. Trimming removed 5 bases from V and 0 bases from J; junction bases left unmatched: 7. CDR3 residues: CASSEWGGSSYEQYF. In DNA form, the CDR3 reads TGTGCCAGCAGCGAGTGGGGGGGAAGCTCCTACGAGCAGTACTTC.

This clone has just one count. The chain links TRBV10-2 to TRBJ2-5; TRBD2 matches at 15 bases. Per germline, CDR1 WSHSY and CDR2 SAAADI. J lost 5 bases, V lost 6 bases, and 7 bases had no gene match. The CDR3 extends over 16 amino acids. The DNA for the CDR3 is TGCGCCAGCAGGGACACCGGGACTAGCGGGAGGGAGACCCAGTACTTC. It specifies CASRDTGTSGRETQYF.

The chain links TRBV7-9 to TRBJ1-4, with D possibly being TRBD1 (5 bases). This CDR3 has 13 residues. Germline V gene lookup returns CDR1 SEHNR and CDR2 FQNEAQ (reference sequence). Trimming cost V 10 bases and J 6 bases, with 15 bases left between them. Here the CDR3 reads CATTPDSHEKLFF. The CDR3, as DNA: TGTGCCACCACCCCCGACAGTCATGAAAAACTGTTTTTT.

The rearrangement uses TRBV10-1 and TRBJ2-1; 10 nucleotides agree with TRBD2. V trimming: 5 bases; J trimming: 7 bases; junction bases outside the gene matches: 5. The CDR3 length is 14 residues. Germline CDR1 is WNHNN and CDR2 is SYGVQD (reference sequence). CDR3 loop: CASSRTSGPNEQFF. DNA for the CDR3: TGCGCCAGCAGTCGGACTAGCGGACCTAATGAGCAGTTCTTC.

V usage is TRBV5-4 and J usage is TRBJ1-4, with 7 bases fitting TRBD1. V trimming: 0 bases; J trimming: 9 bases; junction bases outside the gene matches: 11. Germline assignment: CDR1 SGHNT and CDR2 YYREEE (reference sequence). The CDR3 contains 16 residues. The CDR3 is CASSLGLPGQTQKLFF. The CDR3 DNA follows: TGTGCCAGCAGCTTGGGCCTACCGGGACAGACACAAAAACTGTTTTTT.

The chain links TRBV9 to TRBJ1-6; D not resolved. Germline V lookup: CDR1 SGDLS, CDR2 YYNGEE. The V end lost 3 bases, the J end lost 7 bases, and 14 bases lay between the germline ends. The CDR3 consists of 15 residues. DNA for the CDR3: TGTGCCAGCAGCGAGGCCGGGGTAGAGAATTCACCCCTCCACTTT. This codes for CASSEAGVENSPLHF.

The chain is built from TRBV12-5 and TRBJ1-5; 9 bases map to TRBD1. The CDR3 has 16 residues. J gave up 0 bases and V 3 bases, and 3 bases lay outside the gene matches. The V gene's germline CDR1 is LGHNT and CDR2 FRNRAP. This CDR3 is CASGFGQGYSNQPQHF. In DNA, the CDR3 is TGTGCTAGTGGTTTTGGACAGGGGTATAGCAATCAGCCCCAGCATTTT. The variable domain in full, with the rest retrieved from reference TRBV12-5 and TRBJ1-5, is DARVTQTPRHKVTEMGQEVTMRCQPILGHNTVFWYRQTMMQGLELLAYFRNRAPLDDSGMPKDRFSAEMPDATLATLKIQPSEPRDSAVYFCASGFGQGYSNQPQHFGDGTRLSIL.

The rearrangement joins TRBV5-1 to TRBJ2-2; D not resolved. The germline V gene has CDR1 SGHRS and CDR2 YFSETQ. With 0 bases removed from V and 6 bases from J, the gap between germline ends came to 12 bases. The CDR3 spans 15 residues. In nucleotides, the CDR3 is TGCGCCAGCAGCTTGGATCGCCCCACGGCCGGGGAGCTGTTTTTT. It is translated as CASSLDRPTAGELFF.

This rearrangement joins TRBV11-2 to TRBJ1-4; possible D gene TRBD1, 5 bases. This CDR3 is 14 amino acids long. Germline V gene sequence: CDR1 SGHAT, CDR2 FQNNGV. The V gene lost 4 bases and the J gene lost 0 bases, with 6 bases spanning the gap. This CDR3 is CASSWGATNEKLFF. The CDR3, as DNA: TGTGCCAGCAGCTGGGGGGCAACTAATGAAAAACTGTTTTTT.

This clone was counted only a few times. This sequence joins TRBV4-1 and TRBJ1-6, with 8 bases that match TRBD1. V was pared by 0 bases and J by 7 bases, with 2 bases of the junction left unmatched. Germline V gives CDR1 MGHRA, CDR2 YSYEKL. The CDR3 length is 15 residues. The CDR3 coding sequence is TGCGCCAGCAGCCAAGAGGGGACAGGCAATTCACCCCTCCACTTT. It is translated as CASSQEGTGNSPLHF.

V is TRBV10-2 and J is TRBJ1-5; 7 bases align to TRBD1. The ends lost 6 bases at V and 6 bases at J; junction bases unmatched: 5. CDR3 length: 13 residues. CDR1 and CDR2 (germline): WSHSY, SAAADI. The CDR3 region has the DNA TGCGCCAGCAGCCACGACAGGGTTCAGCCCCAGCATTTT. It translates to CASSHDRVQPQHF.

This chain's CDR3 is CASSRPGQGTHGYTF. The CDR3 bases are TGTGCCAGCAGCCGCCCGGGACAGGGAACCCATGGCTACACCTTC. This sequence joins TRBV3-1 (or the pseudogene TRBV3-2) and TRBJ1-2, with 9 bases matching TRBD1. The length of the CDR3 is 15 residues. The J segment lost 6 bases and the V segment lost 4 bases, leaving 9 bases of the junction unmatched. The germline CDR1 and CDR2 sequences are LGHDT and YNNKEL (reference sequence).

The V gene is TRBV4-2, the J gene TRBJ1-2, with 9 nucleotides matching TRBD1. Germline values: CDR1 LGHNA, CDR2 YNFKEQ. The junction had 7 bases not matched to a gene; V was cut back by 3 bases and J by 8 bases. The CDR3 extends over 14 amino acids. The CDR3 coding sequence is TGTGCCAGCAGCCATACCGGGACAGGGTTGGGCTACACCTTC. Encoded protein: CASSHTGTGLGYTF.

This chain uses TRBV6-4 with TRBJ2-1; 9 bases are shared with TRBD1. Germline-derived CDR1 and CDR2 are MRHNA and SNTAGT. Losses at the gene ends were 1 base for V and 6 bases for J; bases not matched to a gene: 4. The CDR3 runs to 15 residues. This chain's CDR3 is CASSDFGTGFNEQFF. The DNA for the CDR3 is TGTGCCAGCAGTGACTTCGGGACAGGGTTCAATGAGCAGTTCTTC.

The V gene is TRBV5-1, the J gene TRBJ2-3; D ambiguous. The V and J ends lost 3 bases and 3 bases respectively, with 5 bases between them. This CDR3 contains 12 residues. Germline V CDR1 and CDR2: SGHRS, YFSETQ. The chain's CDR3 is CASSSPTDTQYF. CDR3 in DNA: TGCGCCAGCAGCTCCCCAACAGATACGCAGTATTTT. Full variable domain (rest looked up from reference TRBV5-1 and TRBJ2-3): KAGVTQTPRYLIKTRGQQVTLSCSPISGHRSVSWYQQTPGQGLQFLFEYFSETQRNKGNFPGRFSGRQFSNSRSEMNVSTLELGDSALYLCASSSPTDTQYFGPGTRLTVL.